These 14 T cell receptor beta chains came from one sample sequenced in a study of Graves' ophthalmopathy and Graves' hyperthyroidism. TCR beta CDR3 regions were amplified from RNA transcripts. Investigators did first-round RT-PCR with HTBI primers, then second-round multiplex PCR. TCRdb re-analysed the multiplex PCR reads in MiXCR, keeping a single row per CDR3 protein. Here the sample spans 650,000 to 900,000 distinct CDR3 sequences, about 44% being singletons. Sequenced: peripheral blood. The receptors were gathered from an adult man with Graves' ophthalmopathy.

The sample holds many counts of this clonotype. This rearrangement joins TRBV10-3 to TRBJ1-1, with 9 nucleotides matching TRBD1. This CDR3 comprises 15 residues. Germline values: CDR1 ENHRY, CDR2 SYGVKD. J lost 1 base, V lost 6 bases, and 6 bases had no gene match. The CDR3 loop reads CAIRDPGQGNTEAFF. DNA for the CDR3: TGTGCCATCAGGGATCCGGGACAGGGGAACACTGAAGCTTTCTTT.

The CDR3 sequence is CASSLVARNTEAFF. CDR3 sequence (DNA): TGTGCCAGCAGCTTAGTGGCCAGAAATACTGAAGCTTTCTTT. V usage is TRBV7-9 and J usage is TRBJ1-1, with D uncertain. With 1 base removed from V and 5 bases from J, the gap between germline ends came to 11 bases. CDR3 size: 14 residues. Looked up from germline, CDR1 is SEHNR and CDR2 is FQNEAQ (reference sequence).

In its sample, this clonotype was seen a few times. V gene TRBV7-6 combines with J gene TRBJ1-1; D is undetermined. Trimming stripped 7 bases from V and 7 bases from J, with 19 bases between. CDR3 size: 14 residues. Germline lookup yields CDR1 SGHVS and CDR2 FNYEAQ. The CDR3 coding sequence is TGTGCCAGCACCCAACTCCTGGGAACAATTGAAGCTTTCTTT. Encoded protein: CASTQLLGTIEAFF.

This chain uses TRBV19 with TRBJ1-5; 7 positions agree with TRBD1. The junction had 8 bases not matched to a gene; V was cut back by 11 bases and J by 7 bases. The CDR3 sequence is 12 residues long. The germline V gene encodes CDR1 LNHDA and CDR2 SQIVND (reference sequence). The CDR3 bases are TGTGCCGGAGGGGGCGGGGGGCAGCCCCAGCATTTT. This sequence encodes CAGGGGGQPQHF.

The chain links TRBV13 to TRBJ2-5; 12 bases line up with TRBD2. In germline, CDR1 is PRHDT, CDR2 FYEKMQ (reference sequence). This CDR3 is 15 amino acids long. Trimming took 6 bases from V and 4 from J; bases not matched to a gene: 6. The CDR3 region has the DNA TGTGCCAGCAGTTACCAACTAGCGGGGGGAGAGACCCAGTACTTC. The encoded protein is CASSYQLAGGETQYF.

This clonotype turned up a few times. V and J are TRBV11-2 and TRBJ2-5, with TRBD2 matching over 7 bases. Germline V CDR1 and CDR2: SGHAT, FQNNGV. Trimming at V came to 2 bases and at J to 0 bases, leaving 3 bases not matched to a gene. This CDR3 has 15 residues. The CDR3 loop is CASSLYLADQETQYF. Written as DNA, the CDR3 is TGTGCCAGCAGCTTATATCTAGCGGACCAAGAGACCCAGTACTTC.

This clonotype was counted a few times. This chain links TRBV24-1 with TRBJ1-2, with 9 bases that match TRBD1. V gave up 4 bases and J gave up 8 bases; unmatched junction bases: 10. Germline CDR1 KGHDR, CDR2 SFDVKD. The CDR3 loop spans 15 amino acids. The CDR3 spells CATSDPGTGYKGYTF. As DNA, the CDR3 is TGTGCCACCAGTGACCCAGGGACAGGGTACAAGGGCTACACCTTC.

This clonotype was seen once. This chain joins TRBV2 and TRBJ2-5, with 7 positions matching TRBD2. V trimming: 3 bases; J trimming: 2 bases; junction bases outside the gene matches: 6. The CDR3 extends over 15 amino acids. Germline CDR1 reads SNHLY; CDR2 reads FYNNEI. CDR3 region: CASSERVSGQETQYF. The CDR3 bases are TGTGCCAGCAGTGAGCGGGTTAGCGGGCAAGAGACCCAGTACTTC. Full variable domain (missing parts from reference TRBV2 and TRBJ2-5): EPEVTQTPSHQVTQMGQEVILRCVPISNHLYFYWYRQILGQKVEFLVSFYNNEISEKSEIFDDQFSVERPDGSNFTLKIRSTKLEDSAMYFCASSERVSGQETQYFGPGTRLLVL.

This clonotype was recorded at least ten times. One end of the junction is discordant with germline, which a read error may explain. The chain links TRBV10-3 to TRBJ1-5; D is ambiguous. Germline CDR1 is ENHRY and CDR2 is SYGVKD. The CDR3 runs to 13 residues. The CDR3: CAISGGRFQPQHF. CDR3 DNA sequence: TGTGCCATCAGCGGAGGGAGGTTTCAGCCCCAGCACTTT.

As to this clonotype: The DNA is left out, because the CDR3 cannot be placed on it with certainty; the CDR3 is given as TCRdb lists it. The chain recombines TRBV10-3 with TRBJ2-6; the table names TRBD1, a call not compared with the DNA. Germline loops: CDR1 ENHRY, CDR2 SYGVKD. The CDR3 length is 16 residues, termini included. The CDR3 loop reads CAICSASGGSANVLTF.

This clonotype was detected ten times or more. The chain is built from TRBV7-9 and TRBJ2-7; D is undetermined. The V end lost 5 bases, the J end lost 5 bases, and 16 bases lay between the germline ends. This CDR3 has 14 amino acids. Germline CDR1 and CDR2: SEHNR and FQNEAQ (reference sequence). DNA of the CDR3: TGTGCCAGCAGCCTGCTAGAGGCCTTAGACGAGCAGTACTTC. Residues: CASSLLEALDEQYF.

This clonotype was seen only once. The chain is built from TRBV10-3 and TRBJ2-5, with unresolved D. V shed 10 bases and J shed 9 bases, with 21 bases lying between them. The germline CDR1 and CDR2 sequences are ENHRY and SYGVKD. The CDR3 sequence is 13 residues long. CDR3 in DNA: TGTGCCACCAGGATCGGTGAGAATCAGCCCCAGTACTTC. Protein sequence: CATRIGENQPQYF.

This clonotype showed up many times. The J gene is TRBJ1-1, the V gene TRBV19; D remains unclear. V gave up 3 bases and J gave up 1 base, with 6 bases separating them. This CDR3 has 13 residues. CDR1 LNHDA and CDR2 SQIVND come from the germline V gene (reference sequence). The CDR3 DNA is TGTGCCAGTAGTATGGGTAGGAACACTGAAGCTTTCTTT. This sequence encodes CASSMGRNTEAFF.

In its sample, this clonotype was seen a few times. The chain has TRBV20-1 and TRBJ1-4; 7 nucleotides align to TRBD1. The CDR3 runs to 15 residues. CDR1 is DFQATT, CDR2 SNEGSKA, per germline (reference sequence). Germline trimming cut 3 bases from V and 8 bases from J; bases unmatched to any gene: 12. Here the CDR3 reads CSASGPGTDREKLFF. The CDR3 nucleotides are TGCAGTGCTAGCGGTCCCGGGACAGACAGAGAAAAACTGTTTTTT.